This T cell receptor beta chain was retrieved from a study of vaccination effects on CD4 cells after COVID-19 (dated 2022 in TCRdb). Study-wide context: Participants received two doses of either the BNT162b2 or the mRNA-1273 mRNA SARS-CoV-2 vaccine. Pre-vaccine samples were drawn from a couple of convalescent patients 16 days and one week before the first dose, at 142 and 148 days after COVID-19 diagnosis. In both COVID-19 convalescent patients and infection-naive vaccine recipients, the study compared SARS-CoV-2 spike-specific CD4+ TCR repertoires from before mRNA vaccination with those from after it. Cultures from other donors in the study were sequenced using the Oncomine TCR Beta short-read assay on an Illumina iSeq 100. The full study included roughly 11 COVID-19 convalescent patients and a few SARS-CoV-2-naive healthy vaccine recipients.

Beyond this particular receptor, the publication reports: The study was limited by a small number of convalescent patients and lacked early post-infection timepoints. In convalescent patients, the post-vaccine spike-reactive repertoire was composed mainly of new vaccine-induced clones that were largely distinct from infection-induced clones. Marked clonal contraction was observed in both infection-induced and vaccine-induced clones at late post-vaccination timepoints, consistent with waning T cell responses.

The ViraFEST assay stimulated PBMC with viral peptide pools and then used TCR sequencing to identify antigen-specific CD4+ T cell clonotypes by expansion. After around 10 days of culture, CD4+ T cells were isolated with the EasySep CD4+ T cell isolation kit. Convalescent patients had PCR-confirmed SARS-CoV-2 infection between March and December 2020, before Alpha, Beta and Delta variants emerged in the United States. Each well held around 2 million PBMC cultured in IMDM containing approximately 5.2% human AB serum, about 10 IU/ml IL-2 and gentamicin, along with around 11 ug/ml peptides. On days 3 and 7, half of the culture medium was replaced with fresh IL-2-containing medium. Each peptide stimulation condition was cultured in triplicate wells unless otherwise noted. Using Ficoll-Paque Plus gradient centrifugation, PBMC were separated from whole blood and then either used fresh or cryopreserved at -140C. The QIAamp micro DNA kit was used to extract genomic DNA from the cultured CD4+ T cells.

Libraries were constructed by the immunoSEQ multiplex PCR assay. DNA from the CD4+ T cells that had been cultured and isolated underwent TCR beta CDR3 sequencing. The paper's data handling went like this. Non-productive TCR sequences were discarded, and reads were trimmed to the CDR3 region, with only CDR3s of 7 or more amino acids retained. The MANAFEST web app was used to pick out antigen-specific clonotypes by comparing their expansion in peptide wells with that in reference cultures. Positive clones required FDR<0.05 expansion versus reference and all other wells, odds ratio above 5, and frequency above 0.1% in two replicate wells. Clonotypes significantly expanded in SARS-CoV-2 spike wells and in at least one common cold coronavirus spike condition were defined as cross-reactive. Using the stringdist R package, CDR3 similarity was measured by Levenshtein distance, and unrooted trees were constructed with ape in R 3.6.1. In its TCRdb copy, this immuneACCESS table keeps in-frame sequences only and misses some clones. Where compared with another copy, unresolved V genes explain less than half of these, and the others have no known cause. Clone size and the V and J calls come from that table; the DNA yielded D and trimming. For this sample the table gives about 45,000 clones, of which under 80% were detected only once. The leading ten clones occupy under 35% of the sample.

According to the germline V gene, CDR1 reads KGHDR and CDR2 reads SFDVKD. V is clipped by 4 bases and J by 5 bases, and the sequence between their germline boundaries is 16 bases long. Including the terminal cysteine and phenylalanine, the CDR3 comprises 15 residues. The sequence is cut down to CDR3 DNA, 45 bases in frame from base 1. For this clone: There is no known antigen for this receptor. No base quality values were provided; no much bigger clone lies one nucleotide off.

This chain joins TRBV24-1 to TRBJ2-5, with a weak D call of TRBD1 (6 bases match). This specimen was CD4+ T cells from PBMCs cultured with a peptide pool, taken before COVID-19 vaccination. This TCR came from a human donor who had a prior SARS-CoV-2 infection. In nucleotides, the sequence is TGTGCCACCAGTGAGTCCAGGGGTTCTGGGGAGACCCAGTACTTC. This gives the protein CATSESRGSGETQYF.